This TCR beta chain is drawn from a study of blood T cell repertoires in COVID-19. About the study: There were acute and convalescent COVID-19 samples, and they came from the United States, Italy and Spain. PBMCs, B-cell-depleted T cells, or T cells provided the cDNA or gDNA that made up the material.

Looked up from germline, CDR1 is MNHEY and CDR2 is SVGAGI. The ends lost 6 bases at V and 3 bases at J; junction bases unmatched: 7. CDR3 length: 15 residues. In the original analysis: Amplification with reference gene primers provided the estimates of nucleated cell counts. Profiling relied on immunoSEQ multiplex PCR, and the TCRdb table lists in-frame clones only, not all of them. D and trimming were read from the DNA, whereas the V and J calls and clone size are those reported in that table. Of fewer than 150,000 clones in the sample, 75% to 90% are singletons; the top ten hold about 12%. The sample consisted of peripheral blood. This clonotype was sampled from a human donor in a cohort sampled during active COVID-19. V usage is TRBV6-5 and J usage is TRBJ1-1, with 10 bases fitting TRBD1. The DNA of the CDR3 is TGTGCCAGCAGGAAGACAGGGGGCAAGTACACTGAAGCTTTCTTT. This gives the protein CASRKTGGKYTEAFF.